This TCR beta chain was retrieved from a study of blood T cells in healthy people across ages (dated by TCRdb to the mid-2010s). About the investigation overall: In model experiments, template switching captured roughly one uniquely barcoded TCR beta cDNA molecule for every two T cells. The study measured age-related changes in TCR beta repertoire diversity using deep sequencing normalized with unique cDNA molecular identifiers. Donors were grouped into four age groups: young (average approximately 16 years), middle-aged (over 35), aged (approximately 67) and long-lived (approximately 75). To avoid experimental bias, donors of different ages were distributed randomly across sequencing lanes. Using the same blood draw, the study looked at two additional independent replicas of 1 million unique cDNA reads for two donors, one aged 18 to 29 and the other aged 80 or older. General findings and caveats noted by the study authors: The long-lived group showed more naive CD4+ T cells, fewer expanded clones and increased TCR diversity than the aged group, suggesting age selection. Conclusive comparison of naive and antigen-experienced compartments was prevented by the profiling of bulk unsorted PBMCs. Observed TCR beta diversity per million T cells fell roughly linearly with age, and a significant reduction was already apparent by age around 40. The CMV infection status of donors was not known, potentially confounding age-related changes in expanded clonotypes. There was a strong correlation between observed TCR beta diversity and the percentage of naive T cells measured by flow cytometry. Estimates of total diversity from one million sequenced T cells were regarded as lower bounds and underestimates.

Systemically healthy Caucasian individuals from Russia, approximately 39 in total and aged about 6 to 95 years, were included as donors. Roughly 10 milliliters of peripheral blood were collected from each donor into EDTA-treated Vacutainer tubes. PBMCs were isolated by Ficoll-Paque density-gradient centrifugation, with at least 7 million obtained per sample. Total RNA was extracted from PBMCs with Trizol reagent, with at least 5.5 micrograms obtained per sample. The percentages of naive CD45RAhigh/CD27high T cells were determined by flow cytometry on a PBMC aliquot from every donor. According to the germline V gene, CDR1 reads SGHDN and CDR2 reads FVKESK. The junction carries 20 bases between V and J, which are trimmed by 4 bases and 10 bases respectively. The CDR3 runs 15 amino acids, cysteine and phenylalanine included. Left in the record is the CDR3 DNA by itself, 45 bases read in frame from the first base.

Libraries came from 5' RACE. The sequencing machine was an Illumina HiSeq 2500. A second PCR of roughly 7 to 11 cycles was run with a J-beta primer mix and a sample-barcoded 5' primer. A template-switch 5' adaptor carrying 12 random nucleotides introduced a unique molecular identifier onto each TCR beta cDNA molecule. Each sample yielded at least 3 million CDR3-containing paired-end reads. First-strand cDNA was synthesized from all RNA with the Mint cDNA synthesis kit, primed by a TRBC-specific oligonucleotide. Following uracil-DNA glycosylase treatment, all cDNA underwent a first 18-cycle PCR with the universal primers M1SS and BC2_uni_R. From the authors' description of their analysis: Each sample was normalized by randomly selecting 1 million high-quality reads, each carrying a distinct molecular identifier. Reads with shared molecular identifiers were discarded instead of being binned into consensus sequences. MiTCR, with a Q25 quality threshold and the strictest error-elimination algorithm, was used for CDR3 identification, clonotype clustering and error correction. A nonparametric unseen species model with Euler transformation was used to estimate a lower bound on total TCR beta diversity. TCRdb trimmed public reads at Q25 via fastp, called clones via MiXCR and kept in-frame beta chains. Each record represents a unique CDR3 protein, reported with the most common genes and DNA among its rows. TCRdb's processing, not the study's, gives the V and J calls here. In all, the sample holds 1.5 million or so distinct CDR3 sequences, and 42% of those were seen once. Jointly, the top ten make up less than 5% of the sample.

The table lists this clonotype with a few counts. Its antigen target is currently unknown. Base qualities are not recorded, but no much larger clone differs from it by a single base. Recombination connected TRBV14 to TRBJ2-1, with no D gene named confidently. The clonotype was recovered from a young woman in good health. The sequencing input was blood. The nucleotide sequence is given as TGTGCCAGCAGCCTCTCTGGGGAACAGTTCTCCGAGCAGTTCTTC. The resulting protein is CASSLSGEQFSEQFF.